Sequencing of this T cell receptor beta chain was carried out in a study of OX40 agonist ivuxolimab in advanced cancers. Germline lookup yields CDR1 SGHAT and CDR2 FQNNGV. The V end was cut by 5 bases, the J end by 2 bases, with 9 bases between. The CDR3 sequence is 13 residues long. Note on this clone: The antigen is not known.

Study results and limitations: At 0.1 to 3.0 mg/kg, CD4+ and CD8+ blood T cells expanded clonally by week 6. CD8+ T cells averaged more expanded clones than CD4+.

Generated by immunoSEQ multiplex PCR, the TCRdb table keeps only in-frame clones and is missing some. The table lists tens of thousands of clones, approximately 89% of them singletons. The sample in question was CD4+ or CD8+ T cells sorted from blood, obtained in a trial of the OX40 agonist ivuxolimab. The receptor was isolated from an adult with an advanced solid tumor such as melanoma, head and neck, liver or kidney cancer. V is TRBV11-2 and J is TRBJ1-1; possibly TRBD1 for D (5 bases). CDR3 region: CASSLDRNTEAFF. As DNA, the CDR3 is TGTGCCAGCAGCCTTGACAGAAACACTGAAGCTTTCTTT.